These 22 T cell receptor beta chains were sequenced from one sample in a study of blood T cell repertoires in COVID-19. Produced via immunoSEQ multiplex PCR; TCRdb's table is partial and in-frame only. This sample has more than 95,000 clones, with about 83% found just once. Sequencing was carried out using peripheral blood. The receptor source for this set is a human donor in a cohort sampled during active COVID-19.

The chain couples TRBV11-2 to TRBJ1-2; D is ambiguous. The CDR3 covers 11 residues. The germline V gene encodes CDR1 SGHAT and CDR2 FQNNGV. With 3 bases removed from V and 4 bases from J, the gap between germline ends came to 3 bases. The DNA for the CDR3 is TGTGCCAGCAGCTTCCTCTATGGCTACACCTTC. It codes for CASSFLYGYTF.

This chain connects TRBV11-3 to TRBJ1-1; D not certain. V was cut by 5 bases and J by 4 bases, with 17 bases left in between. This CDR3 is built from 15 residues. Germline CDR1 is SGHNT and CDR2 is YENEEA. CDR3: CASSPPHPGATEAFF. DNA for the CDR3: TGTGCCAGCAGCCCCCCCCACCCAGGTGCCACTGAAGCTTTCTTT.

The chain has TRBV6-5 and TRBJ1-2; 7 positions match TRBD1. Germline CDR1 MNHEY, CDR2 SVGAGI. The V segment lost 2 bases and the J segment 7 bases; nucleotides outside the gene matches: 10. CDR3 length equals 15 residues. CDR3 bases: TGTGCCAGCAGTTACGGATATACAGGGGATGGTGGCTACACCTTC. It codes for CASSYGYTGDGGYTF.

The rearrangement uses TRBV15 and TRBJ1-2; D is uncertain. Trimming removed 1 base at V and 8 bases at J, with 8 bases between. Germline CDR1 reads LNHNV; CDR2 reads YYDKDF (reference sequence). CDR3 length: 12 amino acids. The chain's CDR3 is CATSRGGSGYTF. The CDR3 DNA follows: TGTGCCACCAGCAGAGGAGGGAGCGGCTACACCTTC.

The chain couples TRBV27 to TRBJ2-6; D not certain. Trimming removed 5 bases from V and 2 bases from J, with 7 bases in between. Germline V gene data show CDR1 as MNHEY and CDR2 as SMNVEV (reference sequence). CDR3 length equals 14 residues. This chain's CDR3 is CASSPRAGANVLTF. The DNA of the CDR3 is TGTGCCAGCAGTCCACGGGCTGGGGCCAACGTCCTGACTTTC.

The chain has TRBV4-2 and TRBJ1-4; D is ambiguous. The CDR3 has 16 residues. Deletions cut 1 base from V and 3 bases from J, with 12 bases between. CDR1 is LGHNA, CDR2 YNFKEQ, per germline. Here the CDR3 reads CASSQAQDSSNEKLFF. The CDR3, as DNA: TGTGCCAGCAGCCAAGCCCAGGACTCCTCTAATGAAAAACTGTTTTTT.

V usage is TRBV18 and J usage is TRBJ1-2; 8 bases fit TRBD1. CDR1 is KGHSH, CDR2 LQKENI, per germline. The CDR3 totals 13 residues. Losses at the gene ends were 1 base for V and 8 bases for J; bases not matched to a gene: 3. CDR3 residues: CASSPRTGNGYTF. In nucleotides, the CDR3 is TGTGCCAGCTCACCACGGACAGGGAACGGCTACACCTTC.

This clone came up once. The J gene is TRBJ2-3, the V gene TRBV7-9; D call uncertain. This CDR3 is built from 15 residues. Germline V gene data show CDR1 as SEHNR and CDR2 as FQNEAQ (reference sequence). The ends were cut back, 1 base at V and 5 bases at J, with 13 bases in the middle. The CDR3 sequence: CASSLVPNSGDTQYF. The CDR3 DNA is TGTGCCAGCAGCTTAGTACCTAACTCAGGAGATACGCAGTATTTT. The full variable domain, completed using reference TRBV7-9 and TRBJ2-3, is DTGVSQNPRHKITKRGQNVTFRCDPISEHNRLYWYRQTLGQGPEFLTYFQNEAQLEKSRLLSDRFSAERPKGSFSTLEIQRTEQGDSAMYLCASSLVPNSGDTQYFGPGTRLTVL.

The chain uses TRBV3-1 (or the pseudogene TRBV3-2) and TRBJ2-5, with no clear D. Germline loops: CDR1 LGHDT, CDR2 YNNKEL (reference sequence). V lost 8 bases, J lost 4 bases, and 11 bases lay in between. CDR3 length equals 12 residues. The CDR3 region is CASEDGTETQYF. CDR3 nucleotide sequence: TGTGCCAGCGAGGATGGAACAGAGACCCAGTACTTC.

The chain uses TRBV19 and TRBJ1-1; 8 bases map to TRBD1. From germline, CDR1 is LNHDA and CDR2 SQIVND (reference sequence). Trimming took 7 bases from V and 1 from J; bases not matched to a gene: 5. CDR3 size: 14 residues. This chain's CDR3 is CASTLDRANTEAFF. The CDR3, as DNA: TGTGCCAGTACCTTGGACAGGGCGAACACTGAAGCTTTCTTT.

This clone came up once. The J gene is TRBJ1-2, the V gene TRBV2; a weak D match, TRBD1 (6 bases). Germline lookup yields CDR1 SNHLY and CDR2 FYNNEI. This CDR3 has 15 residues. The V end was cut by 0 bases, the J end by 5 bases, with 13 bases between. The CDR3 loop reads CASSEALRGAYGYTF. DNA of the CDR3: TGTGCCAGCAGTGAAGCGCTTCGGGGGGCTTATGGCTACACCTTC.

This clone was seen just once. The V gene is TRBV12-3 or TRBV12-4, the J gene TRBJ2-7, with D maybe TRBD2 (5 bases). The CDR3 is 12 amino acids. Between the trimmed V and J ends, which lost 8 bases and 3 bases, there was a span of 11 bases. Here the CDR3 DNA reads TGTGCCAGCGGCATAGGGAGCTACGAGCAGTACTTC. Translation: CASGIGSYEQYF.

The chain combines TRBV7-2 with TRBJ2-5; D is possibly TRBD1 (6 bases). The germline V gene encodes CDR1 SGHTA and CDR2 FQGNSA. V was cut by 5 bases and J by 4 bases, with 14 bases left in between. This CDR3 comprises 14 residues. The chain's CDR3 is CASSRSGVRETQYF. The CDR3 DNA reads as TGTGCCAGCAGCCGTTCAGGGGTTAGAGAGACCCAGTACTTC.

V and J are TRBV5-1 and TRBJ2-1; tentative D call: TRBD2 (5 bases). The CDR3 totals 13 residues. Germline CDR1 is SGHRS and CDR2 is YFSETQ. Trimming removed 6 bases from V and 5 bases from J, with 12 bases in between. The CDR3 region has the DNA TGCGCCAGCACCCCGGGGTGGGACAATGAGCAGTTCTTC. Translated: CASTPGWDNEQFF.

The rearrangement links TRBV13 to TRBJ1-1; D unclear. The CDR3 has 13 amino acids. Looked up from germline, CDR1 is PRHDT and CDR2 is FYEKMQ (reference sequence). V lost 1 base and J 6 bases, leaving 9 bases between the germline ends. In nucleotides, the CDR3 is TGTGCCAGCAGCTTAGCAGATAACGCTGAAGCTTTCTTT. This codes for CASSLADNAEAFF.

In its sample, this clone was seen once. This rearrangement joins TRBV4-3 to TRBJ1-6; D perhaps matches TRBD1 (6 bases). Looked up from germline, CDR1 is LGHNA and CDR2 is YSLEER. CDR3 length: 15 amino acids. V was clipped by 0 bases and J by 10 bases, with 13 bases between them. CDR3 nucleotides: TGCGCCAGCAGCCAAGAGGGCAGGGGCAGCTCACCCCTCCACTTT. Translated: CASSQEGRGSSPLHF.

The V call is TRBV4-3, the J call TRBJ2-7, with a possible D match to TRBD1 (5 bases). V shed 2 bases and J shed 3 bases, with 5 bases lying between them. Germline-derived CDR1 and CDR2 are LGHNA and YSLEER. The length of the CDR3 is 12 residues. In DNA, the CDR3 is TGCGCCAGCAGCCAACAGGGCTACGAGCAGTACTTC. It encodes CASSQQGYEQYF.

This chain links TRBV5-1 with TRBJ1-4; weak D call: TRBD1 (5 bases). The germline gives CDR1 SGHRS, CDR2 YFSETQ. This CDR3 contains 15 residues. V was shortened by 4 bases and J by 0 bases, with 10 bases between the two germline ends. In nucleotides, the CDR3 is TGCGCCAGCAGCCCCTTAGGGGCAACTAATGAAAAACTGTTTTTT. Translating gives CASSPLGATNEKLFF.

The chain recombines TRBV16 with TRBJ2-7, with a possible D match to TRBD1 (5 bases). Germline lookup yields CDR1 KGHSY and CDR2 FQNENV. The V end lost 0 bases, the J end lost 2 bases, and 17 bases lay between the germline ends. This CDR3 region has 17 residues. DNA of the CDR3: TGTGCCAGCAGCCAATCCTTTCGCGACAGCCTTGCCTACGAGCAGTACTTC. The encoded protein is CASSQSFRDSLAYEQYF.

The rearrangement links TRBV24-1 to TRBJ2-3, with D possibly matching TRBD1 (5 bases). The CDR3 contains 12 residues. Deletions cut 5 bases from V and 10 bases from J, with 12 bases between. Germline-derived CDR1 and CDR2 are KGHDR and SFDVKD. In DNA, the CDR3 is TGTGCCACCAGTGGTGGGCAGGGTTCGCAGTATTTT. Its protein is CATSGGQGSQYF.

Turning to this clone: Compared with germline, one end of the junction differs, possibly owing to a read error. The V call is TRBV28, the J call TRBJ1-5, with D uncertain. CDR1 is MDHEN and CDR2 is SYDVKM in the germline V gene. The CDR3 is 13 amino acids. The CDR3 is CASSRGRDQAQHF. As DNA, the CDR3 is TGTGCCAGCAGTCGTGGCCGGGATCAGGCCCAGCATTTT. Full variable domain (remainder filled in from reference TRBV28 and TRBJ1-5): DVKVTQSSRYLVKRTGEKVFLECVQDMDHENMFWYRQDPGLGLRLIYFSYDVKMKEKGDIPEGYSVSREKKERFSLILESASTNQTSMYLCASSRGRDQAQHFGDGTRLSIL.

V is TRBV3-1 (or the pseudogene TRBV3-2) and J is TRBJ2-1; the match to TRBD2 covers 8 bases. Trimming removed 6 bases from V and 3 bases from J; junction bases left unmatched: 10. CDR3 length: 16 amino acids. Germline CDR1 LGHDT, CDR2 YNNKEL (reference sequence). As DNA, the CDR3 is TGTGCCAGCAGGTCAAGAGGAGCGGGAGACTACAATGAGCAGTTCTTC. This codes for CASRSRGAGDYNEQFF.